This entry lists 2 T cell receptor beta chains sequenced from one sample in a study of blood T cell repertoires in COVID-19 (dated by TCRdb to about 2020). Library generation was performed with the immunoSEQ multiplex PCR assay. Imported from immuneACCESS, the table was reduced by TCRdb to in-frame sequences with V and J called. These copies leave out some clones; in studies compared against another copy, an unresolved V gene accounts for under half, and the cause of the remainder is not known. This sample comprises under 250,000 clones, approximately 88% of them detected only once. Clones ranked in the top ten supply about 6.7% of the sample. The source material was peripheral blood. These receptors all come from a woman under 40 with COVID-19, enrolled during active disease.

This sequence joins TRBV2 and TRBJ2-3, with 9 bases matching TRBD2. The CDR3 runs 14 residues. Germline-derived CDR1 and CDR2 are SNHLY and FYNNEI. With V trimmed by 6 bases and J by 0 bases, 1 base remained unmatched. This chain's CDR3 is CASRGLASTDTQYF. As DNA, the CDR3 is TGTGCCAGCAGAGGACTAGCGAGCACAGATACGCAGTATTTT.

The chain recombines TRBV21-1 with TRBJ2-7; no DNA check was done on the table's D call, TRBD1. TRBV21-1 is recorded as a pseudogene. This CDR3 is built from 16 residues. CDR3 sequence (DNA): TGTGCCAGCAGCAACGACCCCCCGGGACAGTATTACGAGCAGTACGTC. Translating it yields CASSNDPPGQYYEQYV.